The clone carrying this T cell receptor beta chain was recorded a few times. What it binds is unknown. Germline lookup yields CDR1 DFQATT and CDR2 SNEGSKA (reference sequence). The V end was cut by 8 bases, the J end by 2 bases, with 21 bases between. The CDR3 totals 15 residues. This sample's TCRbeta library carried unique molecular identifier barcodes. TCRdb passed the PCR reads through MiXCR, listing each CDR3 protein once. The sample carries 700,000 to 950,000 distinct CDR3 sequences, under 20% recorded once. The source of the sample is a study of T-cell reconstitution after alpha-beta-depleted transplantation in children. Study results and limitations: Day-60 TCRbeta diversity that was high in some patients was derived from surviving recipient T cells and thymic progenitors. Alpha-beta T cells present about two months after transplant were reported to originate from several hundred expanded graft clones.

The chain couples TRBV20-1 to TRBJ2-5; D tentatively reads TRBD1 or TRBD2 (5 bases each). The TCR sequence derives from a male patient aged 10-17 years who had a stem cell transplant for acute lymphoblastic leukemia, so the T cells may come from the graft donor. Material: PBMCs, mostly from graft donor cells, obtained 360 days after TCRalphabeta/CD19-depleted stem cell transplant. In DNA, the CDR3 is TGCAGTCCCGCCGGGGCGAAGGGCACACAAGAGACCCAGTACTTC. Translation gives CSPAGAKGTQETQYF.